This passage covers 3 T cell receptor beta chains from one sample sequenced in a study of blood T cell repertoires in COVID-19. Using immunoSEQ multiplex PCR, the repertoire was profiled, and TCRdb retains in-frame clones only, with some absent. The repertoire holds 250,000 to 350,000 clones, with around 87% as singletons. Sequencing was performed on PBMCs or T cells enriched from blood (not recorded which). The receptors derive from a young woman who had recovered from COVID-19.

The DNA of the CDR3 is TGTGCCAGCAGCTCCGACGGGACACTGGGCACAGATACGCAGTATTTT. Protein: CASSSDGTLGTDTQYF. The chain has TRBV5-8 and TRBJ2-3; TRBD1 is a possible D gene (6 bases). The CDR3 extends over 16 amino acids. Germline values: CDR1 SGHTS, CDR2 YDEGEE. V dropped 3 bases and J dropped 1 base, with 15 bases sitting between them.

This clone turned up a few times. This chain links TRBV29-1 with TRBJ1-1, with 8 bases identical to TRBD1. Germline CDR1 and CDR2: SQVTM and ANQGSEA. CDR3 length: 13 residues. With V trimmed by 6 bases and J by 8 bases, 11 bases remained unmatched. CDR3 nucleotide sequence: TGCAGCGTAGCCCGACAGGGGTTCGGGGAAGCTTTCTTT. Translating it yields CSVARQGFGEAFF.

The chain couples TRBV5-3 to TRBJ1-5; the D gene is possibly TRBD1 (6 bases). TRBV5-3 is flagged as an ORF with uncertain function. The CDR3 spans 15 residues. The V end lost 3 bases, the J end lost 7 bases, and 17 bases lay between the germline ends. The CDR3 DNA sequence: TGTGCCAGAAGCTCTCTCCGCAGGGGTGGCCAGCCCCAGCATTTT. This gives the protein CARSSLRRGGQPQHF.